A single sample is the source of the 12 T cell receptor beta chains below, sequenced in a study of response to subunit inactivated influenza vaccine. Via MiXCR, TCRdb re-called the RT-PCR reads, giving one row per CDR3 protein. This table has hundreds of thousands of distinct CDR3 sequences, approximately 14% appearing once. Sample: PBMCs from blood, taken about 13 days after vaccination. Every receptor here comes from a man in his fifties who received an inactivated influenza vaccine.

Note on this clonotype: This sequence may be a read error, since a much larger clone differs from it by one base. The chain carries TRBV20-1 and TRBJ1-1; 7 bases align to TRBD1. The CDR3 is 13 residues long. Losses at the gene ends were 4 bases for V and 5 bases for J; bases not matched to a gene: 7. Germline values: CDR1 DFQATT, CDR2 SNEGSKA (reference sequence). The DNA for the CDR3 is TGCAGTGCTAAAACAGGGGTTTATACTGAAGCTTTCTTT. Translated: CSAKTGVYTEAFF.

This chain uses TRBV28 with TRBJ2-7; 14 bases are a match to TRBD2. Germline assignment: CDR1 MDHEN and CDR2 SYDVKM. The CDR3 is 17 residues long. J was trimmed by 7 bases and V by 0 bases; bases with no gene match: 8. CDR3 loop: CASSLWGTSGRGDEQYF. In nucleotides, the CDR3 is TGTGCCAGCAGTTTATGGGGGACTAGCGGGAGAGGTGATGAGCAGTACTTC.

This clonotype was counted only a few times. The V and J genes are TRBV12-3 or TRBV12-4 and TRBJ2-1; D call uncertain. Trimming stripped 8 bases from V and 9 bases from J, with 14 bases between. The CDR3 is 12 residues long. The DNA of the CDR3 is TGTGCCAGCTCATCCCATTCGGGTGAGCAGTTCTTC. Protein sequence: CASSSHSGEQFF.

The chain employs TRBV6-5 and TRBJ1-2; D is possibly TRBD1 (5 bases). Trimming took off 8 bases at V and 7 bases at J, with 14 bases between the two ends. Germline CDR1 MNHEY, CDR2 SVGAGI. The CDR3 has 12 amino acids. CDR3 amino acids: CASSRGTAGYTF. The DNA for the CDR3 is TGTGCCAGCTCTAGGGGCACTGCTGGCTACACCTTC.

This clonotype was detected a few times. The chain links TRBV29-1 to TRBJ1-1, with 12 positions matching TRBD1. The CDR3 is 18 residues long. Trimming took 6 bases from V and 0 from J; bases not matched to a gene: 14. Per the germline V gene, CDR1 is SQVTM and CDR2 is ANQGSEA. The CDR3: CSVAGTGGVGWVNTEAFF. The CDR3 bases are TGCAGCGTGGCCGGGACAGGGGGCGTCGGGTGGGTGAACACTGAAGCTTTCTTT.

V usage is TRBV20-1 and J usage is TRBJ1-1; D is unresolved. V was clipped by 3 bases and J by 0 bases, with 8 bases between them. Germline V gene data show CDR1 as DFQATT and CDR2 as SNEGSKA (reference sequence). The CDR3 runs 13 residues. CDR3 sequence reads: CSASTGMNTEAFF. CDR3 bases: TGCAGTGCTAGTACGGGCATGAACACTGAAGCTTTCTTT.

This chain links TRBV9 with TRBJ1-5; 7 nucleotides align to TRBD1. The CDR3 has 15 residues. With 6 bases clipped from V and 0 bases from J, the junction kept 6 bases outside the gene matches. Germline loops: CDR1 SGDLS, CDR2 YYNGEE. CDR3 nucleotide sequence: TGTGCCAGCACAAGGGGGCCCGATAGCAATCAGCCCCAGCATTTT. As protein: CASTRGPDSNQPQHF.

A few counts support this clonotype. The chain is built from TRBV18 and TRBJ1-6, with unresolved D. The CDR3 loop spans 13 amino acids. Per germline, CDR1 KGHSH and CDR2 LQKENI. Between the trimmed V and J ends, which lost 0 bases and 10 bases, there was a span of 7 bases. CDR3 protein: CASSPPLGSPLHF. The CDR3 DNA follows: TGTGCCAGCTCACCACCCCTGGGGTCACCCCTCCACTTT.

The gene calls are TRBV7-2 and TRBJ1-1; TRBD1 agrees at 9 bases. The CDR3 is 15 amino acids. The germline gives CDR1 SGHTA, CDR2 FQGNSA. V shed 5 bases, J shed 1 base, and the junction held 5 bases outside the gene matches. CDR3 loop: CASSVQGARNTEAFF. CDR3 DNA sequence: TGTGCCAGCAGCGTACAGGGGGCAAGGAACACTGAAGCTTTCTTT.

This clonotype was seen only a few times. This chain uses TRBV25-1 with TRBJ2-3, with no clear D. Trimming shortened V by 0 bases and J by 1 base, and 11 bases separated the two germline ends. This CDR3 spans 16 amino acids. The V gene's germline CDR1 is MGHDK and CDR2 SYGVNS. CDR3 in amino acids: CASSEYRGGRTDTQYF. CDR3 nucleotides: TGTGCCAGCAGTGAATATCGTGGCGGCCGCACAGATACGCAGTATTTT.

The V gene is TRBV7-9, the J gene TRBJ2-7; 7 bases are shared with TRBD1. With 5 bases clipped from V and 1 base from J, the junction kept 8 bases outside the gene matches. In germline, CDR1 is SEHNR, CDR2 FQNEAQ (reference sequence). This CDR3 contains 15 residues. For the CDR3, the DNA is TGTGCCAGCAGCCGACGGGACAGCGCTTCCTACGAGCAGTACTTC. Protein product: CASSRRDSASYEQYF.

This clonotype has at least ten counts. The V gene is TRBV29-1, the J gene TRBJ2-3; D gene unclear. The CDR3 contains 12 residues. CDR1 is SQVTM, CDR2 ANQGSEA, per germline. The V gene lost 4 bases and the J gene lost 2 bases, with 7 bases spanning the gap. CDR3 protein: CSVVPSTDTQYF. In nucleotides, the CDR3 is TGCAGCGTTGTACCGTCCACAGATACGCAGTATTTT.